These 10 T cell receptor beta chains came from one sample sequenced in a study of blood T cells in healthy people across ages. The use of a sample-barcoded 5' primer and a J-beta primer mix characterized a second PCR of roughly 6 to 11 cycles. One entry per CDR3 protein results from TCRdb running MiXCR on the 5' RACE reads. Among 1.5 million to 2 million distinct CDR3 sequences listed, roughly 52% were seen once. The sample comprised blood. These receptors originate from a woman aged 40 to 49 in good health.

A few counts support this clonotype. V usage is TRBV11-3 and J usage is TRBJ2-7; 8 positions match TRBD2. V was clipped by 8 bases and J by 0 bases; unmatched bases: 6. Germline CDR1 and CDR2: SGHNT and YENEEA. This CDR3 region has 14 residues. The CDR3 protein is CASSSGGVSYEQYF. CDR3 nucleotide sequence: TGTGCCAGCTCCTCGGGGGGGGTCTCCTACGAGCAGTACTTC.

The CDR3 DNA follows: TGTGCCAGCAGTTACCAGACCACCACAGGGGTAACCTACGAGCAGTACTTC. This translates into CASSYQTTTGVTYEQYF. The V call is TRBV6-2 or TRBV6-3, the J call TRBJ2-7; 7 bases match TRBD1. This CDR3 is built from 17 residues. The V gene end was trimmed by 2 bases and the J gene end by 2 bases; junction bases not matched to a gene: 12. The germline gives CDR1 MNHEY, CDR2 SVGEGT.

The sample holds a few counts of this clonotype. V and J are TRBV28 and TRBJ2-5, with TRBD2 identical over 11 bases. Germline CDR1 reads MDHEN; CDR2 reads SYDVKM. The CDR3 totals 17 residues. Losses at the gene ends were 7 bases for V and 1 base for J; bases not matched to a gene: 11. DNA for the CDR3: TGTGCCAGCACCCAGCCCTCCCTAGCGGGGGGCCAAGAGACCCAGTACTTC. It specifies CASTQPSLAGGQETQYF.

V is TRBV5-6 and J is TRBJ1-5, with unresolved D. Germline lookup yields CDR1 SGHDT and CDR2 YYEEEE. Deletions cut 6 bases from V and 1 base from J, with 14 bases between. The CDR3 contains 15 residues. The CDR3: CASNIGRESNQPQHF. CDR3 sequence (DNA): TGTGCCAGCAACATCGGACGGGAAAGCAATCAGCCCCAGCATTTT. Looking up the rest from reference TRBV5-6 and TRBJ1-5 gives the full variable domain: DAGVTQSPTHLIKTRGQQVTLRCSPKSGHDTVSWYQQALGQGPQFIFQYYEEEERQRGNFPDRFSGHQFPNYSSELNVNALLLGDSALYLCASNIGRESNQPQHFGDGTRLSIL.

The CDR3 spells CASSTGGRPETQYF. CDR3 in DNA: TGTGCCAGCAGTACGGGGGGCCGGCCAGAGACCCAGTACTTC. The chain carries TRBV7-9 and TRBJ2-5; D perhaps matches TRBD2 (7 bases). This CDR3 spans 14 amino acids. V was trimmed by 6 bases and J by 4 bases, leaving 15 bases between them. The germline V gene encodes CDR1 SEHNR and CDR2 FQNEAQ (reference sequence).

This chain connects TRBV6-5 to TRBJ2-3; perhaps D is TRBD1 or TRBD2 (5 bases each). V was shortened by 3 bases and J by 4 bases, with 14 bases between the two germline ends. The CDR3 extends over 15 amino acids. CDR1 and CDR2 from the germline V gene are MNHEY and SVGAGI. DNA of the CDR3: TGTGCCAGCAGTTATAACGGGGCAGGGCCAGATACGCAGTATTTT. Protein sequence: CASSYNGAGPDTQYF.

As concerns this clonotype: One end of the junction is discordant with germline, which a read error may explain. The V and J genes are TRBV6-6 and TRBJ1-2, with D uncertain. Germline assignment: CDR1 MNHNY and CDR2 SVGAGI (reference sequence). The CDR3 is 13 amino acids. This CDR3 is CAGSYLAEGGYTF. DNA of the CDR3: TGTGCCGGCAGTTACTTGGCAGAGGGAGGCTACACCTTC.

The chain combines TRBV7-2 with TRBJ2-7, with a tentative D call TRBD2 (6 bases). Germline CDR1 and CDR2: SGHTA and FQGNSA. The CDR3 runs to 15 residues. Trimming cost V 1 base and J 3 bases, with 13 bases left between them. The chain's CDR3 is CASSLEDGGSYEQYF. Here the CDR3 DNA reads TGTGCCAGCAGCTTAGAGGACGGGGGTAGCTACGAGCAGTACTTC.

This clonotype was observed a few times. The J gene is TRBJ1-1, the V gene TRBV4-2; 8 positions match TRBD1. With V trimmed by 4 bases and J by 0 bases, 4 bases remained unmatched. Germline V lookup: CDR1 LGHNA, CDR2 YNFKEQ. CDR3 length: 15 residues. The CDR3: CASSPGQALNTEAFF. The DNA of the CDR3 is TGTGCCAGCAGCCCGGGACAGGCCCTGAACACTGAAGCTTTCTTT.

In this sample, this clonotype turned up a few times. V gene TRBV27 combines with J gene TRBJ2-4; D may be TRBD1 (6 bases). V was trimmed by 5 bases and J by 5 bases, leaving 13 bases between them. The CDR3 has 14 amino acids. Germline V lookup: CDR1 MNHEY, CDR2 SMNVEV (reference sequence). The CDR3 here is CASSLPGHQNIQYF. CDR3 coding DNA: TGTGCCAGCAGTCTTCCGGGACACCAAAACATTCAGTACTTC.